This T cell receptor (beta chain) derives from a study of blood T cell repertoires in COVID-19. With V trimmed by 5 bases and J by 2 bases, 8 bases remained unmatched. CDR1 and CDR2 (germline): SGHVS, FNYEAQ. The CDR3 is 15 amino acids. Repertoires were generated with immunoSEQ multiplex PCR, while TCRdb's copy carries only in-frame clones and drops some. In the table there are 25,000 to 35,000 clones, over 75% of which are singletons. The sequenced material came from peripheral blood. The receptor's source is a woman aged 55-70 years with acute or convalescent COVID-19. The rearrangement joins TRBV7-6 to TRBJ2-5, with 7 bases matching TRBD1. CDR3 DNA sequence: TGTGCCAGCAGCGTAAACAGGGGATCTCAAGAGACCCAGTACTTC. Protein sequence: CASSVNRGSQETQYF.